One sample yielded the 22 T cell receptor beta chains listed below, sequenced in a study of T cell responses to AZD1222 COVID-19 vaccine. The assay was immunoSEQ multiplex PCR, and TCRdb's table has in-frame clones only and misses some. The profile shows about 120,000 clones, 80% to 90% of them singletons. Specimen: peripheral blood, collected on day 0 of AZD1222 vaccination. The receptors stem from an adult in good health.

This chain links TRBV6-5 with TRBJ2-5; 14 bases align to TRBD2. Germline lookup yields CDR1 MNHEY and CDR2 SVGAGI. The CDR3 covers 16 residues. Trimming cost V 2 bases and J 5 bases; bases outside gene matches: 4. In DNA, the CDR3 is TGTGCCAGCAGTTACGGGGGACTAGCGGGAGTTGAGACCCAGTACTTC. Its translation is CASSYGGLAGVETQYF.

This chain uses TRBV6-5 with TRBJ2-2, with no clear D. Trimming removed 6 bases at V and 5 bases at J, with 10 bases between. Germline-derived CDR1 and CDR2 are MNHEY and SVGAGI. This CDR3 contains 13 residues. For the CDR3, the DNA is TGTGCCAGCAGCCCCCCCCATACCGGGGAGCTGTTTTTT. It codes for CASSPPHTGELFF.

This chain uses TRBV2 with TRBJ1-2; TRBD1 is a possible D gene (5 bases). The CDR3 is 14 residues long. The germline CDR1 and CDR2 sequences are SNHLY and FYNNEI. V gave up 1 base and J gave up 4 bases, with 10 bases separating them. The CDR3 sequence is CASSEGRASYGYTF. CDR3 bases: TGTGCCAGCAGTGAAGGCAGGGCCAGCTATGGCTACACCTTC. Looking up the rest from reference TRBV2 and TRBJ1-2 gives the full variable domain: EPEVTQTPSHQVTQMGQEVILRCVPISNHLYFYWYRQILGQKVEFLVSFYNNEISEKSEIFDDQFSVERPDGSNFTLKIRSTKLEDSAMYFCASSEGRASYGYTFGSGTRLTVV.

The chain's CDR3 is CASSFGQGGHDEQFF. CDR3 nucleotides: TGTGCCAGCAGTTTCGGACAGGGGGGCCATGATGAGCAGTTCTTC. The chain is built from TRBV6-5 and TRBJ2-1, with 10 nucleotides matching TRBD1. This CDR3 comprises 15 residues. V lost 4 bases to trimming and J lost 8 bases; unmatched junction nucleotides: 8. The V gene's germline CDR1 is MNHEY and CDR2 SVGAGI.

V and J are TRBV28 and TRBJ2-3; 8 bases are a match to TRBD1. The CDR3 is made up of 15 amino acids. Germline assignment: CDR1 MDHEN and CDR2 SYDVKM. V dropped 4 bases and J dropped 4; count of bases not matched to a gene: 7. The CDR3 DNA reads as TGTGCCAGCAGTTCCCCCGACAGGGGTCCAGATACGCAGTATTTT. This gives the protein CASSSPDRGPDTQYF.

The J gene is TRBJ1-2, the V gene TRBV6-6, with 8 bases lining up with TRBD1. This CDR3 has 14 residues. V shed 4 bases, J shed 6 bases, and the junction held 7 bases outside the gene matches. The germline V gene has CDR1 MNHNY and CDR2 SVGAGI (reference sequence). DNA for the CDR3: TGTGCCAGCAGTTTCGGACAGGGAGGAAATGGCTACACCTTC. It encodes CASSFGQGGNGYTF.

The chain has TRBV12-3 or TRBV12-4 and TRBJ1-2; no definite D call. The length of the CDR3 is 13 residues. V was pared by 7 bases and J by 3 bases, with 12 bases between. The CDR3 here is CASTSSAYYGYTF. In DNA, the CDR3 is TGTGCCAGCACTTCCTCCGCATACTATGGCTACACCTTC.

The chain combines TRBV18 with TRBJ2-7; D uncertain. CDR1 and CDR2 from the germline V gene are KGHSH and LQKENI. Trimming stripped 3 bases from V and 1 base from J, with 10 bases between. The CDR3 is 14 amino acids. The CDR3: CASSPVGLSYEQYF. CDR3 in DNA: TGTGCCAGCTCACCTGTGGGCCTTTCCTACGAGCAGTACTTC. Combining the CDR3 with reference TRBV18 and TRBJ2-7 gives the whole variable domain NAGVMQNPRHLVRRRGQEARLRCSPMKGHSHVYWYRQLPEEGLKFMVYLQKENIIDESGMPKERFSAEFPKEGPSILRIQQVVRGDSAAYFCASSPVGLSYEQYFGPGTRLTVT.

V gene TRBV6-1 combines with J gene TRBJ2-7; 8 bases map to TRBD2. Germline V gene lookup returns CDR1 MNHNS and CDR2 SASEGT. The CDR3 covers 16 residues. J lost 4 bases, V lost 3 bases, and 11 bases had no gene match. The DNA of the CDR3 is TGTGCCAGCAGTGACCCGGGACTAGTCAGTTCTTACGAGCAGTACTTC. Protein product: CASSDPGLVSSYEQYF.

This clone was seen a single time. The gene calls are TRBV14 and TRBJ1-1; D is unresolved. Germline lookup yields CDR1 SGHDN and CDR2 FVKESK. Between the trimmed V and J ends, which lost 9 bases and 5 bases, there was a span of 22 bases. The CDR3 sequence is 15 residues long. CDR3 DNA sequence: TGTGCCAGTGGTCCACTAGACCCAGACGAAACTGAAGCTTTCTTT. Protein: CASGPLDPDETEAFF.

The chain recombines TRBV5-1 with TRBJ1-2; unclear D gene. Germline-derived CDR1 and CDR2 are SGHRS and YFSETQ. V shed 4 bases and J shed 4 bases, with 11 bases lying between them. The CDR3 has 13 amino acids. The CDR3 here is CASSPDAAYGYTF. The CDR3, as DNA: TGCGCCAGCAGCCCCGACGCGGCCTATGGCTACACCTTC.

The J gene is TRBJ1-1, the V gene TRBV7-9; D is unresolved. CDR3 length: 16 residues. Trimming removed 1 base from V and 1 base from J, with 13 bases in between. Germline lookup yields CDR1 SEHNR and CDR2 FQNEAQ (reference sequence). CDR3 DNA: TGTGCCAGCAGCTTAGACATCGGCAGGAAGAACACTGAAGCTTTCTTT. This gives the protein CASSLDIGRKNTEAFF. The complete variable domain, with remaining parts taken from reference TRBV7-9 and TRBJ1-1, reads DTGVSQNPRHKITKRGQNVTFRCDPISEHNRLYWYRQTLGQGPEFLTYFQNEAQLEKSRLLSDRFSAERPKGSFSTLEIQRTEQGDSAMYLCASSLDIGRKNTEAFFGQGTRLTVV.

The rearrangement uses TRBV5-4 and TRBJ1-6, with 11 bases aligning to TRBD1. Germline lookup yields CDR1 SGHNT and CDR2 YYREEE (reference sequence). J was trimmed by 7 bases and V by 4 bases; bases with no gene match: 1. The CDR3 is 14 amino acids. Written as DNA, the CDR3 is TGTGCCAGCAGCCGGGACAGGGGGAATTCACCCCTCCACTTT. This codes for CASSRDRGNSPLHF.

The chain uses TRBV27 and TRBJ1-1; 8 bases fit TRBD1. In germline, CDR1 is MNHEY, CDR2 SMNVEV (reference sequence). J was trimmed by 5 bases and V by 3 bases; bases with no gene match: 2. The CDR3 consists of 13 residues. CDR3 residues: CASSFQGATEAFF. Here the CDR3 DNA reads TGTGCCAGCAGTTTCCAGGGGGCTACTGAAGCTTTCTTT.

The chain is built from TRBV10-3 and TRBJ2-3; TRBD2 agrees at 11 bases. CDR1 and CDR2 from the germline V gene are ENHRY and SYGVKD. V gave up 6 bases and J gave up 0 bases; unmatched junction bases: 5. The CDR3 contains 16 residues. Here the CDR3 DNA reads TGTGCCATCAGCGCCGGGACTAGCGGAAGCACAGATACGCAGTATTTT. The encoded protein is CAISAGTSGSTDTQYF.

This chain links TRBV5-1 with TRBJ1-5; D unclear. Trimming left V 3 bases short and J 0 bases short, with 4 bases between. This CDR3 is built from 13 residues. Germline V gives CDR1 SGHRS, CDR2 YFSETQ. The CDR3: CASSSDSNQPQHF. CDR3 nucleotide sequence: TGCGCCAGCAGCTCGGATAGCAATCAGCCCCAGCATTTT.

This clone has just a few counts. V is TRBV27 and J is TRBJ1-6; D uncertain. The CDR3 is made up of 15 amino acids. Germline V gene data show CDR1 as MNHEY and CDR2 as SMNVEV (reference sequence). V was trimmed by 0 bases and J by 10 bases, leaving 13 bases between them. CDR3 nucleotides: TGTGCCAGCAGTTTATCGCCGGGGAGTGGCTCACCCCTCCACTTT. Protein sequence: CASSLSPGSGSPLHF.

The chain recombines TRBV6-4 with TRBJ2-1, with D possibly called TRBD1 or TRBD2 (6 bases each). From germline, CDR1 is MRHNA and CDR2 SNTAGT. Trimming shortened V by 6 bases and J by 9 bases, and 15 bases separated the two germline ends. CDR3 size: 13 residues. CDR3 protein: CASSGGRAGEQFF. Written as DNA, the CDR3 is TGTGCCAGCAGCGGGGGCAGGGCGGGTGAGCAGTTCTTC.

This chain joins TRBV14 and TRBJ1-4; D is undetermined. Per the germline V gene, CDR1 is SGHDN and CDR2 is FVKESK. The V end lost 5 bases, the J end lost 5 bases, and 3 bases lay between the germline ends. CDR3 length: 11 residues. The DNA of the CDR3 is TGTGCCAGCAGCGAAAATGAAAAACTGTTTTTT. The encoded protein is CASSENEKLFF.

This clone was seen more than once but under ten times. The rearrangement links TRBV11-2 to TRBJ1-1; possible D gene TRBD1, 5 bases. The CDR3 loop spans 16 amino acids. The germline gives CDR1 SGHAT, CDR2 FQNNGV. Trimming removed 1 base at V and 4 bases at J, with 16 bases between. The CDR3 nucleotides read TGTGCCAGCAGCTTAGGATTCGGGGCGACAGTCACTGAAGCTTTCTTT. Its translation is CASSLGFGATVTEAFF.

This chain joins TRBV2 and TRBJ1-3, with a tentative D call TRBD1 (5 bases). This CDR3 has 15 amino acids. Per the germline V gene, CDR1 is SNHLY and CDR2 is FYNNEI. V was shortened by 2 bases and J by 3 bases, with 11 bases between the two germline ends. The chain's CDR3 is CASSERGARGNTIYF. The CDR3 coding sequence is TGTGCCAGCAGTGAACGAGGGGCTCGTGGAAACACCATATATTTT.

This clone was found once. The V call is TRBV25-1, the J call TRBJ2-7; 7 positions match TRBD2. V lost 3 bases, J lost 0 bases, and 8 bases stayed unmatched. The CDR3 length is 16 residues. Per germline, CDR1 MGHDK and CDR2 SYGVNS. DNA for the CDR3: TGTGCCAGCAGTGATGTGGTAGCGGGTCCCTCCTACGAGCAGTACTTC. It specifies CASSDVVAGPSYEQYF.